The 7 T cell receptor beta chains given below trace back to one sample, sequenced in a study of radiotherapy plus CTLA-4 blockade in lung cancer. The assay was immunoSEQ multiplex PCR, and TCRdb's table has in-frame clones only and misses some. The sample yields about 62,000 clones, 70% to 80% seen once. Material: peripheral blood, obtained from a patient treated with radiotherapy plus ipilimumab. The receptors stem from a human donor with non-small cell lung cancer who had a complete response to radiotherapy plus ipilimumab.

V is TRBV18 and J is TRBJ1-3; maybe TRBD1 (5 bases). The CDR3 totals 14 residues. V shed 4 bases and J shed 4 bases, with 11 bases lying between them. Germline V gene sequence: CDR1 KGHSH, CDR2 LQKENI. The CDR3 spells CASSLGTAGNTIYF. In DNA, the CDR3 is TGTGCCAGCTCACTAGGGACTGCAGGAAACACCATATATTTT.

The chain recombines TRBV7-2 with TRBJ2-7; TRBD1 aligns across 9 bases. The CDR3 has 14 residues. Germline V gives CDR1 SGHTA, CDR2 FQGNSA. V trimming: 5 bases; J trimming: 5 bases; junction bases outside the gene matches: 7. The CDR3 here is CASSQNRGRDEQYF. The CDR3 DNA is TGTGCCAGCAGCCAAAACAGGGGGCGGGACGAGCAGTACTTC.

This clone came up a few times. At one boundary the junction diverges from the germline segment, which might be a read error. The J gene is TRBJ2-3, the V gene TRBV11-3; possibly TRBD2 for D (6 bases). This CDR3 is built from 13 residues. CDR1 is SGHNT, CDR2 YENEEA, per germline. The DNA for the CDR3 is TGTGCCAGCAGCTTGGGGGTAGCGGCCGGCCTCAACTTT. Translated, it gives CASSLGVAAGLNF.

This clone has at least ten counts. The chain joins TRBV5-4 to TRBJ2-3, with 7 nucleotides matching TRBD2. The ends lost 5 bases at V and 5 bases at J; junction bases unmatched: 8. Per the germline V gene, CDR1 is SGHNT and CDR2 is YYREEE (reference sequence). The CDR3 loop spans 14 amino acids. The CDR3 sequence: CASSNRGELDTQYF. In DNA form, the CDR3 reads TGTGCCAGCAGTAATCGGGGGGAACTAGATACGCAGTATTTT.

The chain recombines TRBV9 with TRBJ2-5; D remains unclear. Trimming removed 0 bases at V and 0 bases at J, with 24 bases between. The CDR3 length is 20 residues. CDR1 is SGDLS and CDR2 is YYNGEE in the germline V gene. The DNA of the CDR3 is TGTGCCAGCAGCGTAGCTACTTCGAGGTTCGCCTATACGGACCAAGAGACCCAGTACTTC. Translated: CASSVATSRFAYTDQETQYF.

The chain couples TRBV2 to TRBJ2-3, with TRBD1 as a possible D gene (8 bases). Trimming shortened V by 8 bases and J by 7 bases, and 22 bases separated the two germline ends. CDR3 length: 15 amino acids. Germline V lookup: CDR1 SNHLY, CDR2 FYNNEI. The CDR3 is CASGRGTGWGNTQYF. CDR3 in DNA: TGTGCCAGCGGGCGGGGGACAGGATGGGGCAATACGCAGTATTTT.

The rearrangement joins TRBV6-6 to TRBJ1-2; D may be TRBD1 (6 bases). This CDR3 is built from 12 residues. From germline, CDR1 is MNHNY and CDR2 SVGAGI (reference sequence). Trimming stripped 8 bases from V and 5 bases from J, with 12 bases between. Here the CDR3 reads CASRTESYGYTF. Written as DNA, the CDR3 is TGTGCCAGCCGGACAGAAAGTTATGGCTACACCTTC.